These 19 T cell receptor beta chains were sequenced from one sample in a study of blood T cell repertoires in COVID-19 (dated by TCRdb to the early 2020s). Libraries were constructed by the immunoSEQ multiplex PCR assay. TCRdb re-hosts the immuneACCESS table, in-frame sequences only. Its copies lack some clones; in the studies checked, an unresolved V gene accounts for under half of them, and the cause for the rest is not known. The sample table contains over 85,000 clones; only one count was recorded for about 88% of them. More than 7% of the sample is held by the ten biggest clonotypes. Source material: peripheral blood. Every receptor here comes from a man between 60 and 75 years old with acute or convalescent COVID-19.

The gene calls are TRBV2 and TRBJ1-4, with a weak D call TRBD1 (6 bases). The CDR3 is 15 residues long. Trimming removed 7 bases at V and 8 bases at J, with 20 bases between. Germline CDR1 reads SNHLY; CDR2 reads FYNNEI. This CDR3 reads CASTPLSGTPEKLFF. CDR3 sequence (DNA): TGTGCCAGCACCCCCCTATCCGGGACACCGGAAAAACTGTTTTTT.

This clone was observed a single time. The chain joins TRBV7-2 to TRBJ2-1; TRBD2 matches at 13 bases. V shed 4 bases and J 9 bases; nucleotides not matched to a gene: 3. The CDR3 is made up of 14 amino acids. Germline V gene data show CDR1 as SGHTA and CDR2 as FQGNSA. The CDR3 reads CASSWTSGSSEQFF. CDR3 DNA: TGTGCCAGCAGCTGGACTAGCGGGAGCAGTGAGCAGTTCTTC. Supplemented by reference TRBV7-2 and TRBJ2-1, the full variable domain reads GAGVSQSPSNKVTEKGKDVELRCDPISGHTALYWYRQSLGQGLEFLIYFQGNSAPDKSGLPSDRFSAERTGGSVSTLTIQRTQQEDSAVYLCASSWTSGSSEQFFGPGTRLTVL.

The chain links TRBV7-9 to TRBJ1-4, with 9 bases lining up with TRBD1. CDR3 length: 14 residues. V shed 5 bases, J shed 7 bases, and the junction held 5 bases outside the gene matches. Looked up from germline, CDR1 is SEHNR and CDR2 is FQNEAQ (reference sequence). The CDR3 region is CASSVGTGLEKLFF. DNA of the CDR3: TGTGCCAGCAGCGTCGGGACAGGGCTTGAAAAACTGTTTTTT.

CDR3 sequence reads: CASNPNLGQGSGYTF. In nucleotides, the CDR3 is TGTGCCAGCAACCCTAATCTGGGACAGGGGTCTGGCTACACCTTC. This chain uses TRBV6-6 with TRBJ1-2; 10 bases are a match to TRBD1. Per the germline V gene, CDR1 is MNHNY and CDR2 is SVGAGI (reference sequence). The CDR3 covers 15 residues. The ends lost 7 bases at V and 7 bases at J; junction bases unmatched: 12.

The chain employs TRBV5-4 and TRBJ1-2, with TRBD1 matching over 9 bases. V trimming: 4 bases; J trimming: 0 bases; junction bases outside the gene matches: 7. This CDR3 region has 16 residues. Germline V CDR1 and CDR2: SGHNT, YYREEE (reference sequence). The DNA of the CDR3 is TGTGCCAGCAGCGTGCCCGGGACAGGGCCTAACTATGGCTACACCTTC. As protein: CASSVPGTGPNYGYTF.

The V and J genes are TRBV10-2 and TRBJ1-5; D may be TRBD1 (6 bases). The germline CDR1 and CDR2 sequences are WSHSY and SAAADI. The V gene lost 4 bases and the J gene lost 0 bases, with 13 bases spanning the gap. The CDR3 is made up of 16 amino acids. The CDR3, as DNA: TGCGCCAGCAGTGTGATAGGGGGAGATAGCAATCAGCCCCAGCATTTT. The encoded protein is CASSVIGGDSNQPQHF.

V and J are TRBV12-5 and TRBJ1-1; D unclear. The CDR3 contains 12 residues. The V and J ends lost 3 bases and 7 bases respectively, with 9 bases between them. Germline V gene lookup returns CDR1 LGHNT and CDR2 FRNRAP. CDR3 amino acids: CASGFGLLEAFF. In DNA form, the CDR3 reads TGTGCTAGTGGTTTCGGACTGCTTGAAGCTTTCTTT.

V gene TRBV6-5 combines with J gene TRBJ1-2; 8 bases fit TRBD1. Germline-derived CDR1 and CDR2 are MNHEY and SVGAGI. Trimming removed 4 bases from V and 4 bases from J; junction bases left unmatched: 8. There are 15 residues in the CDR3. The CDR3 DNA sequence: TGTGCCAGCAGTTCCGACAGGGGAAGAGGCTATGGCTACACCTTC. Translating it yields CASSSDRGRGYGYTF.

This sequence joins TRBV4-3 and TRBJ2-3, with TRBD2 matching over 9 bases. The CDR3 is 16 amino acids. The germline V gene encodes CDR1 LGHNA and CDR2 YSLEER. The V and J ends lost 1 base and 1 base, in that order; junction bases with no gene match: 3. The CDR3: CASSQGASGGTDTQYF. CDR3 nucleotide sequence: TGCGCCAGCAGCCAAGGAGCTAGCGGGGGCACAGATACGCAGTATTTT.

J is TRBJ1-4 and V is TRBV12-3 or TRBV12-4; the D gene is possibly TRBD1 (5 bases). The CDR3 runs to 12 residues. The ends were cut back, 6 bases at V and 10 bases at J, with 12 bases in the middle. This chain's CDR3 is CASSPGAGKLFF. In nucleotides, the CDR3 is TGTGCCAGCAGCCCTGGGGCCGGAAAACTGTTTTTT.

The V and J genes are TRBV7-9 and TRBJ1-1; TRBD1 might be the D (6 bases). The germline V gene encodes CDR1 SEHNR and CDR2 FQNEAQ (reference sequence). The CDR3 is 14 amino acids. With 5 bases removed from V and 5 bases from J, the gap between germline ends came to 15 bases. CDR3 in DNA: TGTGCCAGCAGCATTAGTCAGGGGTGGACTGAAGCTTTCTTT. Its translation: CASSISQGWTEAFF.

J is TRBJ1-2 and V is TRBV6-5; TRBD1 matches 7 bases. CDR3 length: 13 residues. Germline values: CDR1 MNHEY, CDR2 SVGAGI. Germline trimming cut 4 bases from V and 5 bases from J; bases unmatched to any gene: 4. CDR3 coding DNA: TGTGCCAGCAGTTTCTCGGGACAGTATGGCTACACCTTC. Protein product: CASSFSGQYGYTF.

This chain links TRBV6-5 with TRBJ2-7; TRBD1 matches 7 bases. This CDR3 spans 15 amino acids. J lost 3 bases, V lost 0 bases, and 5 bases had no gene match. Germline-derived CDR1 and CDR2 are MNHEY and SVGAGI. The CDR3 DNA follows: TGTGCCAGCAGTTACTCGCGACAGGGCGGCTACGAGCAGTACTTC. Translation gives CASSYSRQGGYEQYF.

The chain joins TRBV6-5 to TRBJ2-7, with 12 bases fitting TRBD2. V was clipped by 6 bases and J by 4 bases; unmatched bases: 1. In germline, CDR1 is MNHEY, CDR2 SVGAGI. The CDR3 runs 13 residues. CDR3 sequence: CASRLAGGYEQYF. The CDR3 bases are TGTGCCAGCAGGCTAGCGGGAGGGTACGAGCAGTACTTC.

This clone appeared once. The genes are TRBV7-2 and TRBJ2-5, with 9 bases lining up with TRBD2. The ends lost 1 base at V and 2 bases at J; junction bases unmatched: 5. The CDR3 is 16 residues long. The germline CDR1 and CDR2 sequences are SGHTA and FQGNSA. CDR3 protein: CASSLGVSGGQETQYF. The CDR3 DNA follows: TGTGCCAGCAGCTTAGGGGTTAGCGGGGGACAAGAGACCCAGTACTTC.

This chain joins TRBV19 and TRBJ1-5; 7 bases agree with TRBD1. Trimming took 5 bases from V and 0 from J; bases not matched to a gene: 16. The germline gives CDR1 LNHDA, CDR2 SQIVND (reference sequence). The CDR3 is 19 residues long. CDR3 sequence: CASSPPGQSILHSNQPQHF. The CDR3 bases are TGTGCCAGTAGTCCGCCGGGACAGAGTATACTGCATAGCAATCAGCCCCAGCATTTT. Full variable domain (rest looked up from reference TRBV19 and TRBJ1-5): DGGITQSPKYLFRKEGQNVTLSCEQNLNHDAMYWYRQDPGQGLRLIYYSQIVNDFQKGDIAEGYSVSREKKESFPLTVTSAQKNPTAFYLCASSPPGQSILHSNQPQHFGDGTRLSIL.

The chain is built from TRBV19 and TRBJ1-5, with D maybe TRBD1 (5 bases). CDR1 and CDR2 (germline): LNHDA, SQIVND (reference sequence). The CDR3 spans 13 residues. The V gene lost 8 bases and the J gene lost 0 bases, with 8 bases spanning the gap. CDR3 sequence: CASPGYSNQPQHF. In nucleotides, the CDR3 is TGTGCCAGTCCAGGGTATAGCAATCAGCCCCAGCATTTT. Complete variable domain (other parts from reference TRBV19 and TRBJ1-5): DGGITQSPKYLFRKEGQNVTLSCEQNLNHDAMYWYRQDPGQGLRLIYYSQIVNDFQKGDIAEGYSVSREKKESFPLTVTSAQKNPTAFYLCASPGYSNQPQHFGDGTRLSIL.

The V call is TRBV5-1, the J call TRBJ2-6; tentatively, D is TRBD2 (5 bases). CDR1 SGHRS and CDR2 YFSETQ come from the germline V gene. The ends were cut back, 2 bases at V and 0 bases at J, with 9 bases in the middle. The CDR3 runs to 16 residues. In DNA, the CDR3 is TGCGCCAGCAGCTTATTCGGGGACTCTGGGGCCAACGTCCTGACTTTC. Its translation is CASSLFGDSGANVLTF. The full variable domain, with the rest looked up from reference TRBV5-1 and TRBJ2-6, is KAGVTQTPRYLIKTRGQQVTLSCSPISGHRSVSWYQQTPGQGLQFLFEYFSETQRNKGNFPGRFSGRQFSNSRSEMNVSTLELGDSALYLCASSLFGDSGANVLTFGAGSRLTVL.

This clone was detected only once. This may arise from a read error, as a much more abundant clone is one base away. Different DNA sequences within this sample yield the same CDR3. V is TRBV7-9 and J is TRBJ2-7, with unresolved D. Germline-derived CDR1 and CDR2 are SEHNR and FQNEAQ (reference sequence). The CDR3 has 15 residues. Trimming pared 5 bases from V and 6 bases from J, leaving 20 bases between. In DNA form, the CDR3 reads TGTGCCAGCAGCCCTAAGGAGAGATTAGGAAGCGAGCAGTACTTC. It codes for CASSPKERLGSEQYF. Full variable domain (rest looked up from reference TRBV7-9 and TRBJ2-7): DTGVSQNPRHKITKRGQNVTFRCDPISEHNRLYWYRQTLGQGPEFLTYFQNEAQLEKSRLLSDRFSAERPKGSFSTLEIQRTEQGDSAMYLCASSPKERLGSEQYFGPGTRLTVT.